The T cell receptor beta chain described here comes from a study of T-cell reconstitution after alpha-beta-depleted transplantation in children. This clonotype has only a few counts. CDR1 and CDR2 (germline): LGHDT, YNNKEL (reference sequence). The CDR3 sequence is 12 residues long. V dropped 1 base and J dropped 5 bases, with 5 bases sitting between them. Preparation of the TCRbeta library used unique molecular identifiers. Using its own MiXCR run on the PCR reads, TCRdb lists one record per CDR3 protein. The table shows some 280,000 distinct CDR3 sequences, with over 8% occurring only once. This chain connects TRBV3-1 to TRBJ2-5, with unresolved D. The sample was PBMCs from the stem cell graft donor, taken from the stem cell graft. This TCR derives from a human donor who donated a stem cell graft to a child with SCID. CDR3 sequence reads: CASSQAIETQYF. As DNA, the CDR3 is TGTGCCAGCAGCCAAGCAATCGAGACCCAGTACTTC.